What follows are 17 T cell receptor beta chains derived from one specimen sequenced in a study of regulatory T cells in long-lasting Graves disease. Building of the TCR beta libraries involved iRepertoire HTBI primers and Arm-PCR of CDR3 regions. TCRdb passed the multiplex PCR reads through MiXCR, listing each CDR3 protein once. The profile shows 300,000 to 500,000 distinct CDR3 sequences, less than 25% of them singletons. The time point here: persistent/refractory GD, antithyroid drugs over 5 years with positive TRAb. Preparation of the TCR library used RNA extracted from PBMCs. Here the sequenced sample was peripheral blood mononuclear cells (PBMCs), taken when the disease was refractory, from a patient treated with antithyroid drugs. The receptor source for this set is a female donor with Graves disease.

This clonotype was seen many times. This sequence joins TRBV7-9 and TRBJ2-5; the match to TRBD2 covers 8 bases. Unmatched junction bases numbered 11, after V lost 6 bases and J lost 5 bases. There are 15 residues in the CDR3. Germline V gene sequence: CDR1 SEHNR, CDR2 FQNEAQ (reference sequence). CDR3 nucleotides: TGTGCCAGCAGATCCCCGGGACTAGGTCAGGAGACCCAGTACTTC. The encoded protein is CASRSPGLGQETQYF.

The chain couples TRBV29-1 to TRBJ2-7; a possible D gene is TRBD2 (5 bases). Trimming shortened V by 4 bases and J by 3 bases, and 7 bases separated the two germline ends. Germline V gives CDR1 SQVTM, CDR2 ANQGSEA. CDR3 size: 11 residues. The CDR3 here is CSVARDYEQYF. The CDR3 DNA reads TGCAGCGTTGCCCGGGACTACGAGCAGTACTTC.

This clonotype was observed many times. The genes are TRBV7-2 and TRBJ1-6, with 9 bases identical to TRBD1. The CDR3 runs 15 residues. The V segment lost 1 base and the J segment 6 bases; nucleotides outside the gene matches: 1. Germline V gene sequence: CDR1 SGHTA, CDR2 FQGNSA. The CDR3 nucleotides read TGTGCCAGCAGCTTAGGGGGACAGGGTAATTCACCCCTCCACTTT. This sequence encodes CASSLGGQGNSPLHF.

At least ten counts were recorded for this clonotype. V usage is TRBV20-1 and J usage is TRBJ2-5, with 8 bases fitting TRBD2. Trimming at V came to 6 bases and at J to 9 bases, leaving 18 bases not matched to a gene. CDR1 DFQATT and CDR2 SNEGSKA come from the germline V gene (reference sequence). The CDR3 has 15 residues. In DNA form, the CDR3 reads TGCAGTGCCAAGAACGTAGCGGCGGGGGGCCGGGCCCAGTACTTC. It yields the protein CSAKNVAAGGRAQYF.

V usage is TRBV6-2 or TRBV6-3 and J usage is TRBJ2-7, with D possibly being TRBD1 (6 bases). CDR3 length: 16 residues. Germline V lookup: CDR1 MNHEY, CDR2 SVGEGT. The V and J ends lost 5 bases and 4 bases respectively, with 21 bases between them. The CDR3 DNA reads TGTGCCAGCAGTCGAACGACAGGCGACCTGAGATACGAGCAGTACTTC. This sequence encodes CASSRTTGDLRYEQYF.

As concerns this clonotype: Being one base from a much bigger clone, this may be a read error. This chain uses TRBV6-4 with TRBJ2-7, with 13 positions matching TRBD2. The CDR3 has 16 residues. Germline-derived CDR1 and CDR2 are MRHNA and SNTAGT. The junction had 7 bases not matched to a gene; V was cut back by 5 bases and J by 3 bases. CDR3 DNA sequence: TGTGCCAGCAGTTACTTACTAGCGGGGGGGTTCTACGAGCAGTACTTC. Translating gives CASSYLLAGGFYEQYF.

Turning to this clonotype: Just one base apart from a much larger clone, this may be a read error. The chain has TRBV7-9 and TRBJ1-6; 8 positions match TRBD1. J gave up 10 bases and V 5 bases, and 7 bases lay outside the gene matches. There are 14 residues in the CDR3. Germline CDR1 is SEHNR and CDR2 is FQNEAQ (reference sequence). The CDR3 DNA is TGTGCCAGCAGCCGGTACAGGGGGTTGTCACCCCTCCACTTT. Translation gives CASSRYRGLSPLHF.

This clonotype was counted at least ten times. The chain links TRBV2 to TRBJ2-7; no clear D gene. This CDR3 region has 13 residues. Trimming left V 2 bases short and J 2 bases short, with 7 bases between. Germline CDR1 reads SNHLY; CDR2 reads FYNNEI. The CDR3 region has the DNA TGTGCCAGCAGTGAACTCTTACCCTACGAGCAGTACTTC. It translates to CASSELLPYEQYF.

This clonotype was counted between two and nine times. V usage is TRBV27 and J usage is TRBJ2-1; 9 bases are shared with TRBD2. After removal of 4 bases from V and 6 bases from J, the junction contained 10 bases not matched to a gene. This CDR3 contains 16 residues. CDR1 is MNHEY and CDR2 is SMNVEV in the germline V gene (reference sequence). CDR3 sequence (DNA): TGTGCCAGCAGTTCCCCCAAGGTAGCGGGGGTCAATGAGCAGTTCTTC. It yields the protein CASSSPKVAGVNEQFF.

This clonotype was seen ten or more times. The rearrangement joins TRBV6-1 to TRBJ2-7; 7 bases match TRBD2. V lost 5 bases and J lost 0; bases outside the gene matches: 10. The CDR3 sequence is 16 residues long. Germline-derived CDR1 and CDR2 are MNHNS and SASEGT. CDR3 bases: TGTGCCAGCAGTCCCCCGGGAGGCTCGAGCTCCTACGAGCAGTACTTC. The encoded protein is CASSPPGGSSSYEQYF.

This clonotype came up many times. This sequence joins TRBV11-3 and TRBJ2-1; D is undetermined. The V gene lost 5 bases and the J gene lost 4 bases, with 9 bases spanning the gap. Germline-derived CDR1 and CDR2 are SGHNT and YENEEA. CDR3 length: 13 amino acids. The CDR3, as DNA: TGTGCCAGCAGCGATGACCAATACAATGAGCAGTTCTTC. Translation gives CASSDDQYNEQFF.

This clonotype was seen more than once but under ten times. CDR3 in DNA: TGTGCCAGCAGCGTCGTTAGCGGGAGTAACACCGGGGAGCTGTTTTTT. Its protein is CASSVVSGSNTGELFF. The chain employs TRBV9 and TRBJ2-2; 9 bases agree with TRBD2. The CDR3 sequence is 16 residues long. Germline lookup yields CDR1 SGDLS and CDR2 YYNGEE. V was clipped by 2 bases and J by 2 bases; unmatched bases: 4.

The chain carries TRBV4-2 and TRBJ1-1, with D possibly matching TRBD1 (5 bases). This CDR3 spans 15 amino acids. Germline loops: CDR1 LGHNA, CDR2 YNFKEQ. Trimming took off 0 bases at V and 6 bases at J, with 14 bases between the two ends. In nucleotides, the CDR3 is TGTGCCAGCAGCCAAGACCCGGGGAGGGGTTCTGAAGCTTTCTTT. Protein: CASSQDPGRGSEAFF.

Many counts were recorded for this clonotype. This sequence joins TRBV12-3 or TRBV12-4 and TRBJ1-1; D possibly corresponds to TRBD1 (6 bases). Trimming left V 6 bases short and J 2 bases short, with 16 bases between. The CDR3 spans 15 residues. The CDR3 spells CASRRRGGPNTEAFF. The CDR3, as DNA: TGTGCCAGCAGGCGCCGCGGGGGCCCTAACACTGAAGCTTTCTTT.

The V call is TRBV29-1, the J call TRBJ2-5, with no clear D. The CDR3 is 16 amino acids. V shed 6 bases and J shed 0 bases, with 20 bases lying between them. The germline gives CDR1 SQVTM, CDR2 ANQGSEA. In DNA, the CDR3 is TGCAGCGTCTCCCACCTCACAACCGCCAACCAAGAGACCCAGTACTTC. Translation: CSVSHLTTANQETQYF.

Many counts were recorded for this clonotype. The chain recombines TRBV28 with TRBJ2-7, with 10 nucleotides matching TRBD1. V shed 2 bases and J 0 bases; nucleotides not matched to a gene: 13. The CDR3 totals 19 residues. Germline lookup yields CDR1 MDHEN and CDR2 SYDVKM. The CDR3 spells CASSLTPGQGKGPSYEQYF. The CDR3 DNA sequence: TGTGCCAGCAGTTTAACCCCGGGACAGGGGAAGGGGCCCTCCTACGAGCAGTACTTC.

The chain employs TRBV30 and TRBJ1-2; 12 positions match TRBD1. V trimming: 0 bases; J trimming: 7 bases; junction bases outside the gene matches: 9. CDR1 is GTSNPN, CDR2 SVGIG, per germline (reference sequence). The CDR3 contains 16 residues. Here the CDR3 reads CAWSVKPGQGAVGYTF. The DNA of the CDR3 is TGTGCCTGGAGTGTCAAACCGGGACAGGGGGCAGTTGGCTACACCTTC.